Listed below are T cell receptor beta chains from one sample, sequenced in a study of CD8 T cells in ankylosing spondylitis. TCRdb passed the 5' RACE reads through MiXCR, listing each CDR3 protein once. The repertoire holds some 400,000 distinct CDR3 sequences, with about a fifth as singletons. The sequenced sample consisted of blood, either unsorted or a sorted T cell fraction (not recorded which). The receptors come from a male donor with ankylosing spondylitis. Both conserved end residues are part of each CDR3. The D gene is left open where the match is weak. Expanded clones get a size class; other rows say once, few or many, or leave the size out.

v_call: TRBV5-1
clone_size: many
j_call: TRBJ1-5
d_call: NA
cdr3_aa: CASSLAGLQNQPQHF
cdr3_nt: TGCGCCAGCAGCTTGGCAGGGCTCCAAAATCAGCCCCAGCATTTT

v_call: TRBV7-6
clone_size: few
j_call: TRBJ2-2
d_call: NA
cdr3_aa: CASSLRSPTSTGELFF
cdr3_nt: TGTGCCAGCAGCTTACGTAGTCCGACCAGCACCGGGGAGCTGTTTTTT

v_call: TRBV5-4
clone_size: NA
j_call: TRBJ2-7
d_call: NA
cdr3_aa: CASRRFGTRNYEQYF
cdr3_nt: TGTGCCAGCAGGAGATTCGGGACACGAAACTACGAGCAGTACTTC

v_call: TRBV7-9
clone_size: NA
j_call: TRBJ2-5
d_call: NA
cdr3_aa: CASSLDGGAETQYF
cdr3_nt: TGTGCCAGCAGCTTAGATGGGGGTGCTGAGACCCAGTACTTC

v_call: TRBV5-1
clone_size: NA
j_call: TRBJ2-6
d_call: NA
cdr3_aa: CASSLTASGSGANVLTF
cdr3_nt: TGCGCCAGCAGCTTGACAGCGTCTGGCTCTGGGGCCAACGTCCTGACTTTC

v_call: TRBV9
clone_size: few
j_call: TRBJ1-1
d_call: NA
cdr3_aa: CASSAWGGNTEAFF
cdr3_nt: TGTGCCAGCAGCGCCTGGGGTGGGAACACTGAAGCTTTCTTT

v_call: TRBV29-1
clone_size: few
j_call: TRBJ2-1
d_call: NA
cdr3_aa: CSVWGGNEQFF
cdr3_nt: TGCAGCGTTTGGGGCGGGAATGAGCAGTTCTTC

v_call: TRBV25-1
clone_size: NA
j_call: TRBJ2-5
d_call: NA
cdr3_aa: CASSGFGPQYF
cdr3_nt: TGTGCCAGCAGTGGATTTGGGCCCCAGTACTTC

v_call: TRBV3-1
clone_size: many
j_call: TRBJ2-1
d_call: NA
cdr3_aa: CASSYEGGEQFF
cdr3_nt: TGTGCCAGCAGTTACGAGGGTGGTGAGCAGTTCTTC

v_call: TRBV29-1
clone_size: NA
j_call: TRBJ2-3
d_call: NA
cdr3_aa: CSVRKTSTDTQYF
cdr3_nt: TGCAGCGTCCGGAAGACCTCCACAGATACGCAGTATTTT

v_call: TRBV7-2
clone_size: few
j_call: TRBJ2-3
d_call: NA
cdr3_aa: CASSLPRTDTQYF
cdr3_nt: TGTGCCAGCAGCTTACCTCGCACAGATACGCAGTATTTT

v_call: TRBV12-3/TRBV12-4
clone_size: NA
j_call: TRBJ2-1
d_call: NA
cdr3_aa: CASSPRTNSYNEQFF
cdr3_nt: TGTGCCAGCAGTCCGAGGACTAACTCCTACAATGAGCAGTTCTTC

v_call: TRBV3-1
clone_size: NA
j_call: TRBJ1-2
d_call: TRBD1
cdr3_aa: CASSQEVTGMYTF
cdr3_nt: TGTGCCAGCAGCCAAGAGGTGACAGGGATGTACACCTTC

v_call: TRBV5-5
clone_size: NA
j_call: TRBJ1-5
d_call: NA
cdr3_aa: CASSLRPPQEGNQPQHF
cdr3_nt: TGTGCCAGCAGCTTACGTCCTCCCCAGGAGGGCAATCAGCCCCAGCATTTT

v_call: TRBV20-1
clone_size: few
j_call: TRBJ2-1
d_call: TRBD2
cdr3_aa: CSAIPGLAGGSSYNEQFF
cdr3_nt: TGCAGTGCGATCCCGGGACTAGCGGGAGGTAGCTCCTACAATGAGCAGTTCTTC

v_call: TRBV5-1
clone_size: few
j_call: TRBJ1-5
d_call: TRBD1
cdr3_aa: CASSLEGRGREPQHF
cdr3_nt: TGCGCCAGCAGCTTGGAGGGCAGGGGGCGAGAACCCCAGCATTTT

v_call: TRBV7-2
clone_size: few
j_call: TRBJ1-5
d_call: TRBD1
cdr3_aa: CASRWTGTGGNQPQHF
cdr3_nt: TGTGCCAGCCGTTGGACGGGGACAGGGGGCAATCAGCCCCAGCATTTT

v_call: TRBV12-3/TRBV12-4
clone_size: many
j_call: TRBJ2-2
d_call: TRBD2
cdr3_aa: CASRIAGGGGELFF
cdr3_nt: TGTGCCAGCAGGATAGCGGGAGGTGGCGGGGAGCTGTTTTTT

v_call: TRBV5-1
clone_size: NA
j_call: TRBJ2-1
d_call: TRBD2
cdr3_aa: CASSAGLGVSEQFF
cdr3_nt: TGCGCCAGCAGCGCAGGACTAGGTGTCAGTGAGCAGTTCTTC

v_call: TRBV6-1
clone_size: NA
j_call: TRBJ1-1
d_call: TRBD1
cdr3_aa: CASSPRGRGEAFF
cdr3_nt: TGTGCCAGCAGTCCCAGGGGGAGAGGTGAAGCTTTCTTT

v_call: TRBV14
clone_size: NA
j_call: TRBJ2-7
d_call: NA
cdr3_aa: CASRPGGNSYEQYF
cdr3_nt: TGTGCCAGCCGCCCCGGAGGTAACTCCTACGAGCAGTACTTC

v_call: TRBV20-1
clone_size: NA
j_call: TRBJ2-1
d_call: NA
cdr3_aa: CSATSGRPGRASSYNEQFF
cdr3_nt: TGCAGTGCTACGTCCGGACGGCCGGGACGAGCCTCATCGTACAATGAGCAGTTCTTC

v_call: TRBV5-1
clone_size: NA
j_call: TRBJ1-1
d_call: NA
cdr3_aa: CASSLDIPDGTEAFF
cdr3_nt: TGCGCCAGCAGCTTGGATATCCCGGACGGCACTGAAGCTTTCTTT

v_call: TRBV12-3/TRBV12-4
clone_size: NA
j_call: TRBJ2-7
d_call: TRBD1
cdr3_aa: CASSLIRDSVYEQYF
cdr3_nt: TGTGCCAGCAGTTTAATCCGGGACAGTGTTTACGAGCAGTACTTC

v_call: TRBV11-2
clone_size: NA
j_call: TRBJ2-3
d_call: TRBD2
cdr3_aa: CASSPFGGDTDTQYF
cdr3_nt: TGTGCCAGCAGCCCTTTCGGGGGGGACACAGATACGCAGTATTTT

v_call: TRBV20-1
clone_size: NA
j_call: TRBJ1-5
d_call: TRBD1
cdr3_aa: CSARPYRGGNQPQHF
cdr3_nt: TGCAGTGCTAGGCCGTACAGGGGTGGCAATCAGCCCCAGCATTTT

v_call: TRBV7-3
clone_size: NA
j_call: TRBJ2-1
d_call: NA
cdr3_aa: CASRSGGERDNEQFF
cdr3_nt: TGTGCCAGCAGGTCAGGGGGGGAGAGGGACAATGAGCAGTTCTTC

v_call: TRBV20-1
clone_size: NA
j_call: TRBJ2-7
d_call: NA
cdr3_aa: CSAKPSGGTFYEQYF
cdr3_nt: TGCAGTGCTAAACCTAGTGGCGGGACCTTCTACGAGCAGTACTTC

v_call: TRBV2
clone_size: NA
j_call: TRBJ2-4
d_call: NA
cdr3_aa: CASSEVPGIAKNIQYF
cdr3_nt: TGTGCCAGCAGTGAAGTGCCTGGGATAGCCAAAAACATTCAGTACTTC

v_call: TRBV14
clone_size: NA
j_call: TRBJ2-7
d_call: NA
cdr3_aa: CASSQHYEQYF
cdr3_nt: TGTGCCAGCAGCCAACATTACGAGCAGTACTTC

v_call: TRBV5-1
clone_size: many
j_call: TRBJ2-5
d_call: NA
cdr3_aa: CASSLHVDSPQYF
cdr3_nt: TGCGCCAGCAGCTTGCACGTTGACTCTCCCCAGTACTTC

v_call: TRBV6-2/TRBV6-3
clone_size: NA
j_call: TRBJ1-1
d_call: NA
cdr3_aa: CASSKQPNTEAFF
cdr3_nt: TGTGCCAGCAGTAAACAACCGAACACTGAAGCTTTCTTT

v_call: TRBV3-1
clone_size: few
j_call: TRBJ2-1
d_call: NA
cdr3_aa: CASSQELELRWQFF
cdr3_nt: TGTGCCAGCAGCCAAGAATTAGAGCTAAGGTGGCAGTTCTTC

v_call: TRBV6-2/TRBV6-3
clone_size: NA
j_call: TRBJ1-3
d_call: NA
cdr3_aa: CASSSSSASGNTIYF
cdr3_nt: TGTGCCAGCAGTTCGAGTTCGGCCTCTGGAAACACCATATATTTT